The text below deals with one T cell receptor (beta chain). The germline V gene encodes CDR1 WSHSY and CDR2 SAAADI. V dropped 7 bases and J dropped 0 bases, with 18 bases sitting between them. This CDR3 spans 16 amino acids. This sample stems from a study of cytomegalovirus exposure and HLA in healthy donors. This PCR relied on a set of 60 Vbeta primers and 13 Jbeta primers. Clones were read by immunoSEQ multiplex PCR, and TCRdb kept only the in-frame ones, dropping some. This sample has approximately 140,000 clones, with 79% found just once. Material: PBMCs. The source is a man aged 45 to 65 in good health and CMV-seropositive. The chain combines TRBV10-2 with TRBJ1-1, with a tentative D call TRBD1 (6 bases). The CDR3, as DNA: TGCGCCAGCACGGGGGGGCCCTCACACTTGAACACTGAAGCTTTCTTT. This codes for CASTGGPSHLNTEAFF.